This record concerns one T cell receptor beta chain sequence. No antigen is known for it. The source of the sample is a study of shared clonotypes between healthy human individuals. Study details: Each donor's CD8 memory used one plate, CD8 naive two, each CD4 subset three. Findings of the study overall: Richness estimates generally favored naive over memory subsets. Tissues were not sampled, only blood, and their repertoires likely differ.

The run depth of the assay was deep. Assay: immunoSEQ multiplex PCR; the TCRdb copy retains only in-frame clones and omits some. The table has about 2.5 million clones, about nine tenths seen once. The V gene lost 4 bases and the J gene lost 4 bases, with 11 bases spanning the gap. The CDR3 runs to 14 residues. CDR1 SEHNR and CDR2 FQNEAQ come from the germline V gene (reference sequence). This clonotype originated in a man between 18 and 29 years old in good health. Some clones in this sample may be carry-over from other donors' samples. The genes are TRBV7-9 and TRBJ1-5; TRBD1 is a possible D gene (5 bases). Source material: naive CD4+ T cells from PBMCs. Subset of the sample: CD45RA+ positively selected. CDR3 in amino acids: CASSSRDGNQPQHF. DNA of the CDR3: TGTGCCAGCAGCTCTCGGGACGGTAATCAGCCCCAGCATTTT.